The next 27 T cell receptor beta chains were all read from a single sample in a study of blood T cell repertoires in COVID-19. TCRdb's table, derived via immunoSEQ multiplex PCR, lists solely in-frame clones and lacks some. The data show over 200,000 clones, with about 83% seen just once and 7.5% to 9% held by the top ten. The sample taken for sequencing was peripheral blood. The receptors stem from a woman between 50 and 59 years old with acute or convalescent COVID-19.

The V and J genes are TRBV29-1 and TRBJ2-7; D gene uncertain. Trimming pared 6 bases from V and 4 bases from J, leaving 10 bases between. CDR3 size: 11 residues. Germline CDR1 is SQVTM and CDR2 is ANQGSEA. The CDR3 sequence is CSVVLSYEQYF. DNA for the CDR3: TGCAGCGTAGTTTTGAGTTACGAGCAGTACTTC.

CDR3 loop: CASSLGDRGQTQYF. Here the CDR3 DNA reads TGCGCCAGCAGCTTGGGGGACAGGGGACAGACCCAGTACTTC. The chain has TRBV5-1 and TRBJ2-5, with 10 bases fitting TRBD1. The V gene's germline CDR1 is SGHRS and CDR2 YFSETQ. Trimming cost V 0 bases and J 6 bases; bases outside gene matches: 2. This CDR3 is built from 14 residues.

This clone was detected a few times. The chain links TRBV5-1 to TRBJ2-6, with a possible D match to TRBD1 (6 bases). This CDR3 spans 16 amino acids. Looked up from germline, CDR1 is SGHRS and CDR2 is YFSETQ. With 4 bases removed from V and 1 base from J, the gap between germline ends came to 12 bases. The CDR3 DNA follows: TGCGCCAGCAGCCCAACAGGGAAATCTGGGGCCAACGTCCTGACTTTC. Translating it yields CASSPTGKSGANVLTF. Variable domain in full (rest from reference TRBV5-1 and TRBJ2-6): KAGVTQTPRYLIKTRGQQVTLSCSPISGHRSVSWYQQTPGQGLQFLFEYFSETQRNKGNFPGRFSGRQFSNSRSEMNVSTLELGDSALYLCASSPTGKSGANVLTFGAGSRLTVL.

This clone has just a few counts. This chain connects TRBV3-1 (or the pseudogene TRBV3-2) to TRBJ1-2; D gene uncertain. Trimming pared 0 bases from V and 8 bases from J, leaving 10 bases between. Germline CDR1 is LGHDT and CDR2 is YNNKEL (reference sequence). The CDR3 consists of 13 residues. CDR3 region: CASSQEQTRGYTF. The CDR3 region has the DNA TGTGCCAGCAGCCAAGAACAGACAAGAGGCTACACCTTC.

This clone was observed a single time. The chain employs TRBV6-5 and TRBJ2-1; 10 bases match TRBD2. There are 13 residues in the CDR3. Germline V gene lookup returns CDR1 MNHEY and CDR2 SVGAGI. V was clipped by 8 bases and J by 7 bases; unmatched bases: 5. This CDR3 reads CASASSGSNEQFF. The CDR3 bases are TGTGCCAGCGCCTCTAGCGGGAGTAATGAGCAGTTCTTC.

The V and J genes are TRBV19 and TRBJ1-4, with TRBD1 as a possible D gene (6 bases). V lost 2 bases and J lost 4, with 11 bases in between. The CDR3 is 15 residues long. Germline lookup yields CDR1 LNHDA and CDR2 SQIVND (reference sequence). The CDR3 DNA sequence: TGTGCCAGTAGTATATCGGGGGGCAATAATGAAAAACTGTTTTTT. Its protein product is CASSISGGNNEKLFF.

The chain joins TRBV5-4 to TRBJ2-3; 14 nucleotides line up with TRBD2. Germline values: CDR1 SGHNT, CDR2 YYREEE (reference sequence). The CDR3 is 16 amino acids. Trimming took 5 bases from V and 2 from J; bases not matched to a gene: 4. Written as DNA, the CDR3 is TGTGCCAGCAGTACGACTAGCGGGAGGGACACAGATACGCAGTATTTT. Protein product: CASSTTSGRDTDTQYF. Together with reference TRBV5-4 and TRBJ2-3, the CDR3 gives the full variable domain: ETGVTQSPTHLIKTRGQQVTLRCSSQSGHNTVSWYQQALGQGPQFIFQYYREEENGRGNFPPRFSGLQFPNYSSELNVNALELDDSALYLCASSTTSGRDTDTQYFGPGTRLTVL.

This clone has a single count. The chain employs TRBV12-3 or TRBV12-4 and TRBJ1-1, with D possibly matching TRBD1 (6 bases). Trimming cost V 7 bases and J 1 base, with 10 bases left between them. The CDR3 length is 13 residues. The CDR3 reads CASKDRKNTEAFF. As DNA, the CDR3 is TGTGCCAGCAAGGACAGAAAGAACACTGAAGCTTTCTTT.

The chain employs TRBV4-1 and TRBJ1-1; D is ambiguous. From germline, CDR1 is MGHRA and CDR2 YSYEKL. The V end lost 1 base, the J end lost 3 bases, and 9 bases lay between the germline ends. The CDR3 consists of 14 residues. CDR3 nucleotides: TGCGCCAGCAGCCAAGGTCCACCGGACACTGAAGCTTTCTTT. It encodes CASSQGPPDTEAFF.

The CDR3 protein is CASSSGLFPGNTIYF. The DNA for the CDR3 is TGTGCCAGCAGCTCGGGACTTTTCCCGGGAAACACCATATATTTT. The rearrangement links TRBV3-1 (or the pseudogene TRBV3-2) to TRBJ1-3; D is possibly TRBD1 (5 bases). The CDR3 runs to 15 residues. Germline CDR1 reads LGHDT; CDR2 reads YNNKEL (reference sequence). Trimming stripped 5 bases from V and 4 bases from J, with 15 bases between.

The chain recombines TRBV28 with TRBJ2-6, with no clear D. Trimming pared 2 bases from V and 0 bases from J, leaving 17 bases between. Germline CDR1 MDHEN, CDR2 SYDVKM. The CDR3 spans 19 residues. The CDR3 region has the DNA TGTGCCAGCAGTTTACCCCTCAGACTCGTTAACTCTGGGGCCAACGTCCTGACTTTC. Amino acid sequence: CASSLPLRLVNSGANVLTF.

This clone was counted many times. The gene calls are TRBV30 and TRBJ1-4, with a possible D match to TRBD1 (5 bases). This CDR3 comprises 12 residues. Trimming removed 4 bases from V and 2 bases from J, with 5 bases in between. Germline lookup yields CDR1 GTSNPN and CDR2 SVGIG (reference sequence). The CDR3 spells CAWTGTNEKLFF. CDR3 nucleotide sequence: TGTGCCTGGACAGGGACTAATGAAAAACTGTTTTTT. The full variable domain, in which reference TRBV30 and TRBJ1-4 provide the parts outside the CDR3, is SQTIHQWPATLVQPVGSPLSLECTVEGTSNPNLYWYRQAAGRGLQLLFYSVGIGQISSEVPQNLSASRPQDRQFILSSKKLLLSDSGFYLCAWTGTNEKLFFGSGTQLSVL.

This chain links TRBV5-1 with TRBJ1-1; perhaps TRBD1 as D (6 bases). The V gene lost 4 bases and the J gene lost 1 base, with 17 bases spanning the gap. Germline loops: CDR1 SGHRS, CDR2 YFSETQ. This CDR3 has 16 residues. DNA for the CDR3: TGCGCCAGCAGCGAGAACCCCCAGGGGCGGAACACTGAAGCTTTCTTT. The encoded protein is CASSENPQGRNTEAFF.

This CDR3 is CASSGGTSGETQYF. The CDR3 nucleotides read TGCGCCAGCAGCGGGGGGACTAGCGGCGAGACCCAGTACTTC. The chain joins TRBV5-1 to TRBJ2-5, with 11 bases aligning to TRBD2. CDR3 length: 14 amino acids. Trimming took 4 bases from V and 5 from J; bases not matched to a gene: 4. Germline lookup yields CDR1 SGHRS and CDR2 YFSETQ.

CDR3 coding DNA: TGTGCCAGCAGCTACCGGTATGAGCAGTTCTTC. Protein product: CASSYRYEQFF. The rearrangement links TRBV13 to TRBJ2-1; D is unresolved. The CDR3 consists of 11 residues. V was clipped by 4 bases and J by 8 bases, with 6 bases between them. Germline loops: CDR1 PRHDT, CDR2 FYEKMQ (reference sequence). The full variable domain, its missing parts supplied by reference TRBV13 and TRBJ2-1, is AAGVIQSPRHLIKEKRETATLKCYPIPRHDTVYWYQQGPGQDPQFLISFYEKMQSDKGSIPDRFSAQQFSDYHSELNMSSLELGDSALYFCASSYRYEQFFGPGTRLTVL.

As DNA, the CDR3 is TGTGCCAGCGGGAGAGGGGATACGCAGTATTTT. Its protein is CASGRGDTQYF. V usage is TRBV6-6 and J usage is TRBJ2-3; perhaps TRBD2 as D (5 bases). The CDR3 totals 11 residues. Looked up from germline, CDR1 is MNHNY and CDR2 is SVGAGI (reference sequence). V dropped 8 bases and J dropped 6 bases, with 9 bases sitting between them.

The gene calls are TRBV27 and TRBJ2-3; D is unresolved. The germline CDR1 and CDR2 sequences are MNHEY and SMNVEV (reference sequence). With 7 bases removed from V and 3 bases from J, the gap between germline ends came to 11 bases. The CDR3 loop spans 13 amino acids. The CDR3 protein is CASIQTGTDTQYF. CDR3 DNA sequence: TGTGCCAGCATCCAGACCGGGACAGATACGCAGTATTTT.

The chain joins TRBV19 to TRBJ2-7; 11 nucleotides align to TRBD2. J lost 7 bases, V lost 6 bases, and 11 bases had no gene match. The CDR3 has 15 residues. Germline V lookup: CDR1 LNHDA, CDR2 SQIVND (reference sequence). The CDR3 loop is CASRRPGTSGGEQYF. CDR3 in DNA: TGTGCCAGTAGACGCCCAGGGACTAGCGGCGGGGAGCAGTACTTC. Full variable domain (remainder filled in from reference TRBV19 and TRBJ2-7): DGGITQSPKYLFRKEGQNVTLSCEQNLNHDAMYWYRQDPGQGLRLIYYSQIVNDFQKGDIAEGYSVSREKKESFPLTVTSAQKNPTAFYLCASRRPGTSGGEQYFGPGTRLTVT.

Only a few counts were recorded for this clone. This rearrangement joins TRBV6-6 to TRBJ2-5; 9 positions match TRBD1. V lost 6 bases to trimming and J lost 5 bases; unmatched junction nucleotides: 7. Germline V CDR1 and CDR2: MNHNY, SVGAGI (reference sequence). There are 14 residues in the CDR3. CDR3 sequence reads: CASSRDRGDETQYF. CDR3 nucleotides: TGTGCCAGCAGCAGAGACAGGGGGGATGAGACCCAGTACTTC.

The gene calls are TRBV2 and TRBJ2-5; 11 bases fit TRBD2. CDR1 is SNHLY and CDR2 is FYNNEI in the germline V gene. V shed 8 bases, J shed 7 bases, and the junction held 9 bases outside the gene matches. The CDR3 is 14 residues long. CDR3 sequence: CASEIAGGPGTQYF. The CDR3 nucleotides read TGTGCCAGCGAGATAGCGGGAGGGCCAGGGACCCAGTACTTC. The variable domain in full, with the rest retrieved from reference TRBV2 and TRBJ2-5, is EPEVTQTPSHQVTQMGQEVILRCVPISNHLYFYWYRQILGQKVEFLVSFYNNEISEKSEIFDDQFSVERPDGSNFTLKIRSTKLEDSAMYFCASEIAGGPGTQYFGPGTRLLVL.

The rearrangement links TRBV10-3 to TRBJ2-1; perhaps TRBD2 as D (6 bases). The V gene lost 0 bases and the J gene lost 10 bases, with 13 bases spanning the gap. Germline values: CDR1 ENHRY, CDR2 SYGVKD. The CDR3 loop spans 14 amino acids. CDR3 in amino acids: CAISESIRREEQFF. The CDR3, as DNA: TGTGCCATCAGTGAGTCCATTAGGAGGGAGGAGCAGTTCTTC.

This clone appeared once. The CDR3 coding sequence is TGTGCCAGCAGCTTAGATGGAGACGCTAACTATGGCTACACCTTC. Translating gives CASSLDGDANYGYTF. The chain links TRBV7-8 to TRBJ1-2; no firm D call. V shed 1 base and J shed 0 bases, with 9 bases lying between them. This CDR3 has 15 residues. Germline CDR1 is SGHVS and CDR2 is FQNEAQ.

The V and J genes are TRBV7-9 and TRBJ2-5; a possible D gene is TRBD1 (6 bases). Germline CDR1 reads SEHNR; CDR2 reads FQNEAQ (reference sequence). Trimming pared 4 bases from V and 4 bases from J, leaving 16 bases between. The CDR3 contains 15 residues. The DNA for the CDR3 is TGTGCCAGCAGCTCTCCTGCCACAGGGTTAGAGACCCAGTACTTC. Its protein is CASSSPATGLETQYF.

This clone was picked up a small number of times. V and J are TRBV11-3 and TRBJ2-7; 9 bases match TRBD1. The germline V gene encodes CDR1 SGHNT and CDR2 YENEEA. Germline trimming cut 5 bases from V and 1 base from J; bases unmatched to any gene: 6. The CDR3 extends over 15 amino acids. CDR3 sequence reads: CASSLRTGASYEQYF. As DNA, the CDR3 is TGTGCCAGCAGCCTACGGACAGGGGCTTCCTACGAGCAGTACTTC.

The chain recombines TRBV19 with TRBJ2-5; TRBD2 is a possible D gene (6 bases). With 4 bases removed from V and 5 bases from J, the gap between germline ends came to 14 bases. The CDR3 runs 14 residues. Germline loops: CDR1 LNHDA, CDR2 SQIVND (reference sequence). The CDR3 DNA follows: TGTGCCAGTAGTAAGGGCGGGATGGGCGAGACCCAGTACTTC. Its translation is CASSKGGMGETQYF.

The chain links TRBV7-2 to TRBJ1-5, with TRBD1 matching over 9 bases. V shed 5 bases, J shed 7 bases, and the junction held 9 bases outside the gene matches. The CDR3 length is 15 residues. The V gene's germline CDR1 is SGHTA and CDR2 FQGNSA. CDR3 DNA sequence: TGTGCCAGCAGCCAGACAGGGGGGTGGCGGCAGCCCCAGCATTTT. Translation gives CASSQTGGWRQPQHF.

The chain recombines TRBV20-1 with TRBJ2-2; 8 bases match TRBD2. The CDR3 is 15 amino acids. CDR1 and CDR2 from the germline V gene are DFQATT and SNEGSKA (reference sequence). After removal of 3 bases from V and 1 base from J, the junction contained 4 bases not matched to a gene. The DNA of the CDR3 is TGCAGTGCTAGTCCTAGCGGGCTGAACACCGGGGAGCTGTTTTTT. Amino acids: CSASPSGLNTGELFF.